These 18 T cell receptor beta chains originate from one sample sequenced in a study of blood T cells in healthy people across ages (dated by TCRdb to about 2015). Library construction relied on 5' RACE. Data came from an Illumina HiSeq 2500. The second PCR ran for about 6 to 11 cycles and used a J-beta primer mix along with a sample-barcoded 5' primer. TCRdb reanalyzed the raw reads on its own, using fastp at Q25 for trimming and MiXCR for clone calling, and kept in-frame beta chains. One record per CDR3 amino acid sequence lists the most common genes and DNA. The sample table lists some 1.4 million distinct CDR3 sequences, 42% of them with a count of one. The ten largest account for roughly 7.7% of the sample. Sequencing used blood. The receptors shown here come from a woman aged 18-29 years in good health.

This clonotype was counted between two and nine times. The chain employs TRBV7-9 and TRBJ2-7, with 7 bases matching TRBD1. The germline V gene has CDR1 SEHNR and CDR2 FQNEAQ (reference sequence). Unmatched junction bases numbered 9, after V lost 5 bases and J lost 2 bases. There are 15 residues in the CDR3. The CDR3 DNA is TGTGCCAGCAGCGCCACCGGGACAGCCACCTACGAGCAGTACTTC. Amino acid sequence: CASSATGTATYEQYF. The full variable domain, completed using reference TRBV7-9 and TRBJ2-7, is DTGVSQNPRHKITKRGQNVTFRCDPISEHNRLYWYRQTLGQGPEFLTYFQNEAQLEKSRLLSDRFSAERPKGSFSTLEIQRTEQGDSAMYLCASSATGTATYEQYFGPGTRLTVT.

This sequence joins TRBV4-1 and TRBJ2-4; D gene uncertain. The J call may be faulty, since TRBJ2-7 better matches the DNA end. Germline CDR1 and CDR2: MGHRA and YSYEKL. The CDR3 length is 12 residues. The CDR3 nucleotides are TGCGCCAGCAGCCATGAATTTGGCGAGCAGTACTTC. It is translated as CASSHEFGEQYF.

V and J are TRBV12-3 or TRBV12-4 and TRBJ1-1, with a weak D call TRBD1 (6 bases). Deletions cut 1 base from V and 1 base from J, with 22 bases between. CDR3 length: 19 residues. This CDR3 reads CASSLVPGTLSGGNTEAFF. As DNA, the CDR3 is TGTGCCAGCAGTTTAGTTCCCGGGACACTCTCCGGGGGGAACACTGAAGCTTTCTTT.

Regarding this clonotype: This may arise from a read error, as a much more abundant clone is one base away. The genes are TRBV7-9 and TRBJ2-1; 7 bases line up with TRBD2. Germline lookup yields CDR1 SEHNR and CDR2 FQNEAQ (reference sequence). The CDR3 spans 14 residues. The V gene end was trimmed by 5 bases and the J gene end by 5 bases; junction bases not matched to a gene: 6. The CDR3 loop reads CASSAGEGNNEQFF. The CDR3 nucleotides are TGTGCCAGCAGCGCCGGGGAGGGGAACAATGAGCAGTTCTTC. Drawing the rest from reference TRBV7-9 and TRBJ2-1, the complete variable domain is DTGVSQNPRHKITKRGQNVTFRCDPISEHNRLYWYRQTLGQGPEFLTYFQNEAQLEKSRLLSDRFSAERPKGSFSTLEIQRTEQGDSAMYLCASSAGEGNNEQFFGPGTRLTVL.

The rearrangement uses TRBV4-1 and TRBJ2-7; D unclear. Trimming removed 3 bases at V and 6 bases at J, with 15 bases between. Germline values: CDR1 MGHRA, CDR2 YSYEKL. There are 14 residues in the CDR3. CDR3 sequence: CASSHTLSLPEQYF. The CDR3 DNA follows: TGCGCCAGCAGCCACACCCTATCCCTTCCCGAGCAGTACTTC.

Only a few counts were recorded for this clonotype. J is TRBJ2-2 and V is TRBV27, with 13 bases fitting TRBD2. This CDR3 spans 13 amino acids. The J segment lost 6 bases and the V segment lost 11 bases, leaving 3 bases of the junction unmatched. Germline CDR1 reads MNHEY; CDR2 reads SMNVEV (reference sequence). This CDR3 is CACGTSGAGELFF. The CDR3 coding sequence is TGTGCCTGCGGGACTAGCGGGGCCGGGGAGCTGTTTTTT.

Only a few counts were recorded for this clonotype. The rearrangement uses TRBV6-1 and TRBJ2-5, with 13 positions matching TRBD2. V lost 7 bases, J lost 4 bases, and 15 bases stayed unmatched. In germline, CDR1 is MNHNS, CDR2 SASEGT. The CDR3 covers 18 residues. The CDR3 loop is CASMVGTSGVGGAETQYF. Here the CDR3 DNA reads TGTGCCAGCATGGTTGGGACTAGCGGGGTAGGAGGGGCAGAGACCCAGTACTTC.

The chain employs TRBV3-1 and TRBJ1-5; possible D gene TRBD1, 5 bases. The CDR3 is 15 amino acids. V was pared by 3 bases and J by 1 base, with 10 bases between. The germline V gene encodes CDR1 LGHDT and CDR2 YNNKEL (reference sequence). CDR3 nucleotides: TGTGCCAGCAGCCAGGGGGGGGGGAGCAATCAGCCCCAGCATTTT. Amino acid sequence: CASSQGGGSNQPQHF.

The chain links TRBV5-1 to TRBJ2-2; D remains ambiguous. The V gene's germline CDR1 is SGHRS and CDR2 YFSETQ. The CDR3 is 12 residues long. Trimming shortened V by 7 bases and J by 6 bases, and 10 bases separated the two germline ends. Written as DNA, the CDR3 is TGCGCCAGCGGATCCCGACCCGGGGAGCTGTTTTTT. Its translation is CASGSRPGELFF.

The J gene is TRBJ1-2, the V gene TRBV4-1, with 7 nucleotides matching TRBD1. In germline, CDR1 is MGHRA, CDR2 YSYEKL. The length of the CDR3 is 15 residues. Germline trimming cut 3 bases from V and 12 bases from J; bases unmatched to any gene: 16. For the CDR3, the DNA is TGCGCCAGCAGCCAGACGCTATTCGACAGGGATCATAACACCTTC. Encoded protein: CASSQTLFDRDHNTF.

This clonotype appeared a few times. The CDR3 is CASSLEGGFLYEQYF. The DNA of the CDR3 is TGTGCCAGCAGCTTAGAAGGGGGGTTTTTGTACGAGCAGTACTTC. V usage is TRBV11-2 and J usage is TRBJ2-4; D could derive from TRBD1 or TRBD2 (6 bases each). The assigned J gene may be wrong: the sequence end matches TRBJ2-7 better. This CDR3 has 15 amino acids. Germline CDR1 SGHAT, CDR2 FQNNGV.

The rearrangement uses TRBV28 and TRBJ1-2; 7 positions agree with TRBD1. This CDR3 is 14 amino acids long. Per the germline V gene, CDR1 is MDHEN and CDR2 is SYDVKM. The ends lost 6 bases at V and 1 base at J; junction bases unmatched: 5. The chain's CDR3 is CASSQGGDNYGYTF. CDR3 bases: TGTGCCAGCAGCCAGGGGGGGGATAACTATGGCTACACCTTC.

The CDR3, as DNA: TGTGCCAGCAGTGACACGTTAATCGAGCAGTACTTC. It translates to CASSDTLIEQYF. The chain links TRBV6-1 to TRBJ2-7; D unclear. V was shortened by 3 bases and J by 6 bases, with 9 bases between the two germline ends. Germline values: CDR1 MNHNS, CDR2 SASEGT. The CDR3 has 12 residues.

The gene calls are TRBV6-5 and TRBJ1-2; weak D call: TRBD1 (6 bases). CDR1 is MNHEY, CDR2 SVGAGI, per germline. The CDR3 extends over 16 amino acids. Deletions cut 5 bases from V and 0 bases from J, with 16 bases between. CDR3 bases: TGTGCCAGCAGTAACCTCCTACGGGGGCCTAACTATGGCTACACCTTC. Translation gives CASSNLLRGPNYGYTF.

The CDR3 spells CASSGRDHPLDGEQYF. The DNA for the CDR3 is TGTGCCAGCAGTGGGCGAGACCATCCCTTGGACGGAGAGCAGTACTTC. V gene TRBV25-1 combines with J gene TRBJ2-4; D unresolved. Looked up from germline, CDR1 is MGHDK and CDR2 is SYGVNS. The CDR3 covers 16 residues. The V and J ends lost 4 bases and 13 bases respectively, with 26 bases between them.

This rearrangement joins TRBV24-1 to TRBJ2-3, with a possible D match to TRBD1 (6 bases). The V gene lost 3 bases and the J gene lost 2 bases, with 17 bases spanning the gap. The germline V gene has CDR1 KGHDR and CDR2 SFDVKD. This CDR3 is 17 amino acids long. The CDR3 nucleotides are TGTGCCACCAGTGATAGCGGACCCTCAGGGGTCACAGATACGCAGTATTTT. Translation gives CATSDSGPSGVTDTQYF.

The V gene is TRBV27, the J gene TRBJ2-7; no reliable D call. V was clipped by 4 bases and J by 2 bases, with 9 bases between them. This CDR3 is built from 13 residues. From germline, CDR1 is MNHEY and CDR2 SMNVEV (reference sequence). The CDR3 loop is CASSWPGTYEQYF. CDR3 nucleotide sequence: TGTGCCAGCAGTTGGCCCGGAACCTACGAGCAGTACTTC.

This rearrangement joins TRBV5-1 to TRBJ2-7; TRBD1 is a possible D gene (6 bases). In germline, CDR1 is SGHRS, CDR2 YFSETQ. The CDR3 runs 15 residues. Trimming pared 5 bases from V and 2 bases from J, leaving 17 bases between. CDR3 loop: CASRVDPGGPYEQYF. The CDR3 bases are TGCGCCAGCAGAGTGGACCCTGGGGGCCCCTACGAGCAGTACTTC.